The T cell receptor beta chain described here comes from a study of blood T cells in healthy people across ages. Using a J-beta primer mix together with a sample-barcoded 5' primer, a second PCR was run for about 6 to 12 cycles. TCRdb reprocessed the 5' RACE reads via MiXCR and lists one record per CDR3 protein. There are some 880,000 distinct CDR3 sequences in the sample; roughly 40% occur only once, and around 13% lies in the top ten. Regarding the study as a whole: Long-lived donors exceeded aged donors in naive CD4+ cells and diversity.

Donor samples were obtained from healthy Caucasian individuals from Russia, aged roughly 6 to 95. Germline CDR1 reads SGHRS; CDR2 reads YFSETQ. Trimming took 5 bases from V and 3 from J, leaving 14 bases between them. The CDR3 contains 14 residues. On this clonotype itself: The antigen remains undetermined.

What was sequenced was blood. The rearrangement uses TRBV5-1 and TRBJ1-1; D remains unclear. The clonotype was recovered from a man aged 18 to 30 in good health. This chain's CDR3 is CASSTGEGYTEAFF. The CDR3 region has the DNA TGCGCCAGCAGTACCGGCGAGGGATACACTGAAGCTTTCTTT.